This T cell receptor (beta chain) emerged from a study of shared T cell receptors in the human thymus. The repertoire was sequenced with immunoSEQ multiplex PCR; TCRdb's copy has only in-frame clones and lacks some. The repertoire holds more than 550,000 clones, with 70% to 90% as singletons. The germline gives CDR1 MNHEY, CDR2 SVGAGI. This CDR3 region has 14 residues. V was shortened by 0 bases and J by 9 bases, with 12 bases between the two germline ends. The same specimen was also included in a second study, on human thymus T cells. From that paper: The related literature has documented a marked overlap of thymic repertoires among unrelated individuals.

The TCR sequence derives from a girl under two years old with a congenital heart defect. This chain joins TRBV6-5 and TRBJ2-1, with D maybe TRBD2 (5 bases). Sequencing was done on a sample of thymocytes. CDR3 bases: TGTGCCAGCAGTTACTCGCGAGCTAGCTTTGAGCAGTTCTTC. This encodes CASSYSRASFEQFF.